This TCR beta chain was identified during a study of blood T cell repertoires in COVID-19. Study at large: Sites across the United States, Italy and Spain contributed samples from acute and convalescent COVID-19.

J was trimmed by 3 bases and V by 6 bases; bases with no gene match: 3. Germline CDR1 and CDR2: MNHEY and SVGAGI. CDR3 size: 14 residues. This table comes from immunoSEQ multiplex PCR, and its TCRdb copy is limited to in-frame clones, with some not included. The data contain 75,000 to 100,000 clones, roughly four fifths of them singletons. The rearrangement joins TRBV6-5 to TRBJ1-3; 9 nucleotides align to TRBD1. This TCR came from a human donor in a cohort sampled during active COVID-19. Input material: peripheral blood. The CDR3, as DNA: TGTGCCAGCAGACGACAGGGGGGTGGAAACACCATATATTTT. Translation gives CASRRQGGGNTIYF.